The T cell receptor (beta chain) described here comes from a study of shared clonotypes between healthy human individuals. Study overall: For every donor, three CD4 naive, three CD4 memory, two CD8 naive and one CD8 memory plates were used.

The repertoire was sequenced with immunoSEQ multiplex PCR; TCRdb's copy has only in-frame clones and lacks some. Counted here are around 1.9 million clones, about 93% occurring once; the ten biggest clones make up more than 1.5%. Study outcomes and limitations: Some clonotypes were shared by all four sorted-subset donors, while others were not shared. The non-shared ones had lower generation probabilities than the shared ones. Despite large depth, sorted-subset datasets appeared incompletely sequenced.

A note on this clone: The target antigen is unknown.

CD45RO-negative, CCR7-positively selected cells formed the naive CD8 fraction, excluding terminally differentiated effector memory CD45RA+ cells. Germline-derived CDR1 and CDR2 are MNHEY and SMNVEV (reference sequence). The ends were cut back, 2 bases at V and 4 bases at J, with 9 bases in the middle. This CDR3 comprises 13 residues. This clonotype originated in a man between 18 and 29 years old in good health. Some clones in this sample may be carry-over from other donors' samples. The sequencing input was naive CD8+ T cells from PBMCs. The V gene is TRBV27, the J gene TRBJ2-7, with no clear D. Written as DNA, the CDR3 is TGTGCCAGCAGTTTAAACGCCTTTTACGAGCAGTACTTC. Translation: CASSLNAFYEQYF.